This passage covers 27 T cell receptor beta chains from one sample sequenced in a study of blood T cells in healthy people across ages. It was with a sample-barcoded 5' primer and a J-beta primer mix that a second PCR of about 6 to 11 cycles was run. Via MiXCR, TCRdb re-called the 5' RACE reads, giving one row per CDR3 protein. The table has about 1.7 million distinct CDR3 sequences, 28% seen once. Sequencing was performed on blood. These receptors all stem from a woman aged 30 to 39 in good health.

The CDR3 sequence is CASSLFINNEQFF. In DNA, the CDR3 is TGTGCCAGCAGCTTGTTCATTAACAATGAGCAGTTCTTC. V usage is TRBV5-5 and J usage is TRBJ2-1; D gene uncertain. The CDR3 loop spans 13 amino acids. V lost 1 base, J lost 5 bases, and 7 bases lay in between. Germline CDR1 SGHKS, CDR2 YYEKEE (reference sequence). The full variable domain, completed using reference TRBV5-5 and TRBJ2-1, is DAGVTQSPTHLIKTRGQQVTLRCSPISGHKSVSWYQQVLGQGPQFIFQYYEKEERGRGNFPDRFSARQFPNYSSELNVNALLLGDSALYLCASSLFINNEQFFGPGTRLTVL.

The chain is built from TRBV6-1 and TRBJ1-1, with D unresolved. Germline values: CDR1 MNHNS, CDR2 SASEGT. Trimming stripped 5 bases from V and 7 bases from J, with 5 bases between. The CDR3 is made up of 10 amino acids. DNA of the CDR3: TGTGCCAGCAGTCCCGTTGAAGCTTTCTTT. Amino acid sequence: CASSPVEAFF.

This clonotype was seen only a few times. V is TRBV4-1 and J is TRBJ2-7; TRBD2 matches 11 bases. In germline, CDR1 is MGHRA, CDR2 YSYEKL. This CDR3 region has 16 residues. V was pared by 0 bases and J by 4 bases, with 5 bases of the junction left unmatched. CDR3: CASSQERTSGSYEQYF. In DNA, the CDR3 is TGCGCCAGCAGCCAAGAGAGAACTAGCGGGAGTTACGAGCAGTACTTC.

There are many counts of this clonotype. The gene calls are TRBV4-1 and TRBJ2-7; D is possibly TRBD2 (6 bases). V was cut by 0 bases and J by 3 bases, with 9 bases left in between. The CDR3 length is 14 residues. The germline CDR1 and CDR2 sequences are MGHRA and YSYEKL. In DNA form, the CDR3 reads TGCGCCAGCAGCCAAGAAGGAGGGTTCTACGAGCAGTACTTC. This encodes CASSQEGGFYEQYF.

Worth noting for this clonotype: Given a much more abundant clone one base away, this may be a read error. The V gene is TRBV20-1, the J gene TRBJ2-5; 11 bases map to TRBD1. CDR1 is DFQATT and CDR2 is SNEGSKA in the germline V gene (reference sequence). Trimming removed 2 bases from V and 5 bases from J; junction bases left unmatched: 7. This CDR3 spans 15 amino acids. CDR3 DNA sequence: TGCAGTGCTAGATCTTGGACAGGGGGCCGGGAGACCCAGTACTTC. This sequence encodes CSARSWTGGRETQYF.

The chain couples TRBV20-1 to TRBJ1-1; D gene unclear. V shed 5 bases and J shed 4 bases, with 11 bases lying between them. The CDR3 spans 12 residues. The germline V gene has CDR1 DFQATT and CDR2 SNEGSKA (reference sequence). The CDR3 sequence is CSAWQSGTEAFF. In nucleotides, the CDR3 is TGCAGTGCTTGGCAGTCGGGCACTGAAGCTTTCTTT.

This CDR3 is CASSYGQIYEQYF. For the CDR3, the DNA is TGTGCCAGCAGTTATGGACAAATCTACGAGCAGTACTTC. This chain connects TRBV27 to TRBJ2-7; maybe TRBD1 (5 bases). This CDR3 region has 13 residues. Deletions cut 4 bases from V and 3 bases from J, with 10 bases between. Looked up from germline, CDR1 is MNHEY and CDR2 is SMNVEV (reference sequence).

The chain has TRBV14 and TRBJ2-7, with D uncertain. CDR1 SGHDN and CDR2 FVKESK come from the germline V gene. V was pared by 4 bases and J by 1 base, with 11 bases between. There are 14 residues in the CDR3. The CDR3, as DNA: TGTGCCAGCAGCCGATTAGGCCGATCCTACGAGCAGTACTTC. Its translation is CASSRLGRSYEQYF.

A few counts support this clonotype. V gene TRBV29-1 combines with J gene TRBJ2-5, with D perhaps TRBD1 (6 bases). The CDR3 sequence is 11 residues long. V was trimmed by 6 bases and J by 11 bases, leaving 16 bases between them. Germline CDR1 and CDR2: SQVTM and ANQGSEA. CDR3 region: CSVGTSNEQYF. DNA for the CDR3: TGCAGCGTGGGGACATCGAATGAGCAGTACTTC. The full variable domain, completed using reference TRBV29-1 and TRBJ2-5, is SAVISQKPSRDICQRGTSLTIQCQVDSQVTMMFWYRQQPGQSLTLIATANQGSEATYESGFVIDKFPISRPNLTFSTLTVSNMSPEDSSIYLCSVGTSNEQYFGPGTRLLVL.

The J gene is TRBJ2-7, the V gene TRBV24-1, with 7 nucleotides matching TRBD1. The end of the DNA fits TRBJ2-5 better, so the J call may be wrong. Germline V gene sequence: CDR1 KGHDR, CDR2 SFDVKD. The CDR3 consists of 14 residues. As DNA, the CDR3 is TGTGCCACCAGTGATGGGACAGTTGGGAAGACCCAGTACTTC. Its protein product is CATSDGTVGKTQYF.

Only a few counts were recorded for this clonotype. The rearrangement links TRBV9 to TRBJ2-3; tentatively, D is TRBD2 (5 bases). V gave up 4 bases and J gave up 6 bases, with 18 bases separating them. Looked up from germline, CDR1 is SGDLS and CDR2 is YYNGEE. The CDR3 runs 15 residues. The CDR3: CASSTGLTVGDTQYF. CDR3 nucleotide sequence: TGTGCCAGCAGCACCGGACTGACGGTGGGGGATACGCAGTATTTT.

The DNA for the CDR3 is TGTGCCAGCAGCGTAGATTGGGAGGGGATCTACAATGAGCAGTTCTTC. Amino acids: CASSVDWEGIYNEQFF. The J gene is TRBJ2-1, the V gene TRBV9; 7 positions match TRBD2. Trimming at V came to 0 bases and at J to 3 bases, leaving 6 bases not matched to a gene. Looked up from germline, CDR1 is SGDLS and CDR2 is YYNGEE. This CDR3 region has 16 residues. The full variable domain, rest sourced from reference TRBV9 and TRBJ2-1, is DSGVTQTPKHLITATGQRVTLRCSPRSGDLSVYWYQQSLDQGLQFLIQYYNGEERAKGNILERFSAQQFPDLHSELNLSSLELGDSALYFCASSVDWEGIYNEQFFGPGTRLTVL.

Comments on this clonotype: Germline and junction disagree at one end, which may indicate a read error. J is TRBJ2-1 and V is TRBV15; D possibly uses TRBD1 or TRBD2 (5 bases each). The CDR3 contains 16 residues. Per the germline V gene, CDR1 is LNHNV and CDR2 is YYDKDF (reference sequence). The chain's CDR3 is CATSRAGTLQYNERFF. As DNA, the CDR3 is TGTGCCACCAGCAGAGCCGGGACGCTACAGTACAATGAGCGGTTCTTC.

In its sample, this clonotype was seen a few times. This chain's CDR3 is CSAPTRETQYF. CDR3 nucleotide sequence: TGCAGTGCCCCAACCAGGGAGACCCAGTACTTC. The gene calls are TRBV20-1 and TRBJ2-5; D is undetermined. With 6 bases removed from V and 5 bases from J, the gap between germline ends came to 10 bases. This CDR3 is built from 11 residues. Per the germline V gene, CDR1 is DFQATT and CDR2 is SNEGSKA (reference sequence).

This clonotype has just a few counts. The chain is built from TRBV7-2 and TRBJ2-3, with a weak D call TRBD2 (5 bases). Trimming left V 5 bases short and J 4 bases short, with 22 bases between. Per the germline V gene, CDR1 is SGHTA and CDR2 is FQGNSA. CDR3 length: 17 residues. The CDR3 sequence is CASSPTGWGDGADTQYF. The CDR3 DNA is TGTGCCAGCAGCCCCACTGGTTGGGGAGACGGGGCAGATACGCAGTATTTT.

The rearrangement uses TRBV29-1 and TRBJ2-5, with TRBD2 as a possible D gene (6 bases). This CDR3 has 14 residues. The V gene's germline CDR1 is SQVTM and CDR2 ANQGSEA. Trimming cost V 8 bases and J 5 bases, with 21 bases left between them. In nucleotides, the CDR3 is TGCAGCTTCGCGGACCGCGGGACGGGTGAGACCCAGTACTTC. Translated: CSFADRGTGETQYF.

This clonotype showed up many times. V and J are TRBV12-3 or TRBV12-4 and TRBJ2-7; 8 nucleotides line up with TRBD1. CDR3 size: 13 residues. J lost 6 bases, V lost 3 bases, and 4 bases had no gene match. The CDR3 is CASSFGTGIEQYF. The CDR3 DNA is TGTGCCAGCAGTTTCGGGACAGGCATCGAGCAGTACTTC.

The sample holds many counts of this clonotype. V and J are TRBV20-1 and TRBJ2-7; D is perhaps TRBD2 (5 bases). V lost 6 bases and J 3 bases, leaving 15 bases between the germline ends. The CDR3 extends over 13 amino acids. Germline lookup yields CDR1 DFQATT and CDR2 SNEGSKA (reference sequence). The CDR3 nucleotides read TGCAGTGCCGCCCCCATAACTAGCTACGAGCAGTACTTC. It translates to CSAAPITSYEQYF.

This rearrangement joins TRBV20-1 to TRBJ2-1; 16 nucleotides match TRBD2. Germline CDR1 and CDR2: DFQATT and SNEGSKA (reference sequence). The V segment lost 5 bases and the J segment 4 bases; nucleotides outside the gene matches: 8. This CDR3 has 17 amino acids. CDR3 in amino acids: CSALGLAGGVLYNEQFF. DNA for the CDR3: TGCAGTGCTCTGGGACTAGCGGGGGGGGTTTTGTACAATGAGCAGTTCTTC.

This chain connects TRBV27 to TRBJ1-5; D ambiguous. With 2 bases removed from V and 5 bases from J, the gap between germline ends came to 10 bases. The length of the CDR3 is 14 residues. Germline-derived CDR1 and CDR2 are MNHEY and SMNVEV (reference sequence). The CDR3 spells CASSLSAPDQPQHF. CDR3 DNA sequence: TGTGCCAGCAGTTTAAGCGCGCCTGATCAGCCCCAGCATTTT.

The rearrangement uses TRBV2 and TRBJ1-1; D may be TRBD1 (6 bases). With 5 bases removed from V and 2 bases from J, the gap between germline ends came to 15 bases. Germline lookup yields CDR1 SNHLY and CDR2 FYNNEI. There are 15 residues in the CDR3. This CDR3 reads CASSSNRARNTEAFF. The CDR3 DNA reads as TGTGCCAGCAGTTCTAACAGGGCCAGAAACACTGAAGCTTTCTTT.

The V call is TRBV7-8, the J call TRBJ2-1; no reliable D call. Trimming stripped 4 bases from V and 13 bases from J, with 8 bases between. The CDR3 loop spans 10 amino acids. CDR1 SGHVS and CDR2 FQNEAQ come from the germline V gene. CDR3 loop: CASSSEAQFF. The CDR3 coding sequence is TGTGCCAGCAGCTCAGAGGCACAGTTCTTC. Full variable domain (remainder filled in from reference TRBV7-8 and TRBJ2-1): GAGVSQSPRYKVAKRGQDVALRCDPISGHVSLFWYQQALGQGPEFLTYFQNEAQLDKSGLPSDRFFAERPEGSVSTLKIQRTQQEDSAVYLCASSSEAQFFGPGTRLTVL.

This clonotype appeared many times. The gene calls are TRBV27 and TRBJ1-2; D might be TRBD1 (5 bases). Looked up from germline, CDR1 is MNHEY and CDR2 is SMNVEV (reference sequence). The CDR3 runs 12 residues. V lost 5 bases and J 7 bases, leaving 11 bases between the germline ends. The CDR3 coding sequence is TGTGCCAGCAGTCCGTCGGGGGGTGGCTACACCTTC. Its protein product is CASSPSGGGYTF.

This chain's CDR3 is CSAHRGLLETQYF. The CDR3 DNA reads TGCAGTGCCCACCGGGGGTTGCTAGAGACCCAGTACTTC. The chain is built from TRBV20-1 and TRBJ2-5, with a weak D call TRBD2 (6 bases). The CDR3 covers 13 residues. Germline V gives CDR1 DFQATT, CDR2 SNEGSKA (reference sequence). The V gene lost 6 bases and the J gene lost 4 bases, with 15 bases spanning the gap.

Here the CDR3 reads CASSLWSGGTEAFF. The DNA for the CDR3 is TGTGCCAGCAGCTTATGGAGCGGCGGCACTGAAGCTTTCTTT. The rearrangement links TRBV7-2 to TRBJ1-1; D ambiguous. V was shortened by 2 bases and J by 4 bases, with 11 bases between the two germline ends. The CDR3 loop spans 14 amino acids. The germline V gene encodes CDR1 SGHTA and CDR2 FQGNSA.

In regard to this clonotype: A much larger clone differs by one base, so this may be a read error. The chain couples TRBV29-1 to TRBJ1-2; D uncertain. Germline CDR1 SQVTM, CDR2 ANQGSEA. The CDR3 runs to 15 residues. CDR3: CGVERPAGEDYGYTF. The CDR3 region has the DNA TGCGGCGTTGAGAGACCAGCCGGAGAGGACTATGGCTACACCTTC.

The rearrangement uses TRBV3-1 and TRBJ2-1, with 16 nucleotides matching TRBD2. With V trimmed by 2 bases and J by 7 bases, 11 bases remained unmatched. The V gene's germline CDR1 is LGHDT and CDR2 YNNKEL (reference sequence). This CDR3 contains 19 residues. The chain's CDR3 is CASSQSGTSGRAMFNEQFF. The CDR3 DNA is TGTGCCAGCAGCCAATCCGGGACTAGCGGGAGGGCCATGTTTAATGAGCAGTTCTTC.